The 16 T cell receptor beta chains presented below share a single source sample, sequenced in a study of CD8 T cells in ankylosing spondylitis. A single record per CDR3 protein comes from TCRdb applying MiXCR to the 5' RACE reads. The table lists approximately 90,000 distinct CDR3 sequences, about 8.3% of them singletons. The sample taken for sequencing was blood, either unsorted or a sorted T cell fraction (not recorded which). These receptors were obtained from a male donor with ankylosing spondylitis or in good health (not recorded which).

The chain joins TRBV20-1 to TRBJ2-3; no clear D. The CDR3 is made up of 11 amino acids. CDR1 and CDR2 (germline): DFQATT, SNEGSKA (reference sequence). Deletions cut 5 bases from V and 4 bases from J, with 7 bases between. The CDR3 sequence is CSAQRADTQYF. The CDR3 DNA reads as TGCAGTGCTCAAAGGGCAGATACGCAGTATTTT.

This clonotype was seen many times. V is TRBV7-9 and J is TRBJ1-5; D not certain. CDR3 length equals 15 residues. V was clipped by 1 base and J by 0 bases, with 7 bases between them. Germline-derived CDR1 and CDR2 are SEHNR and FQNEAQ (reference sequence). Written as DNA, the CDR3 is TGTGCCAGCAGCTTAGGTCGGGGTAGCAATCAGCCCCAGCATTTT. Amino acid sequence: CASSLGRGSNQPQHF. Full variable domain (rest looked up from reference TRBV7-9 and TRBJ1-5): DTGVSQNPRHKITKRGQNVTFRCDPISEHNRLYWYRQTLGQGPEFLTYFQNEAQLEKSRLLSDRFSAERPKGSFSTLEIQRTEQGDSAMYLCASSLGRGSNQPQHFGDGTRLSIL.

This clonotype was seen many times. The CDR3 region is CASSFVTPSTDTQYF. The DNA of the CDR3 is TGTGCCAGCAGCTTCGTGACGCCTAGCACAGATACGCAGTATTTT. The V call is TRBV7-2, the J call TRBJ2-3; D not resolved. Germline V gene data show CDR1 as SGHTA and CDR2 as FQGNSA. The length of the CDR3 is 15 residues. The ends were cut back, 3 bases at V and 0 bases at J, with 10 bases in the middle.

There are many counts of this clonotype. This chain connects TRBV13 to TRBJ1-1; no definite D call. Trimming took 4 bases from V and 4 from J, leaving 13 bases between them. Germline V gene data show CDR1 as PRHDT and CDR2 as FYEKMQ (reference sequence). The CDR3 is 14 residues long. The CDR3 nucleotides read TGTGCCAGCAGCTCCCTCGGGGTCGTCACTGAAGCTTTCTTT. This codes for CASSSLGVVTEAFF.

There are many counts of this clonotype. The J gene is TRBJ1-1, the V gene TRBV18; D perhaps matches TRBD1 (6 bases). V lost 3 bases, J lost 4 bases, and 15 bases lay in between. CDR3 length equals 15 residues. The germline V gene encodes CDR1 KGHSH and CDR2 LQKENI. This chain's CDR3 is CASSPLQGSSTEAFF. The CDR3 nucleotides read TGTGCCAGCTCACCCTTACAGGGCAGCAGCACTGAAGCTTTCTTT.

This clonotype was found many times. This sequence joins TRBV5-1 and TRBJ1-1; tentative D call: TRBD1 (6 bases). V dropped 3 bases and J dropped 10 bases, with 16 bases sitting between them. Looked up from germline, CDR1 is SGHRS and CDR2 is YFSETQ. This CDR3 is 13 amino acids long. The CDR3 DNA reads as TGCGCCAGCAGCTACCAAGATCAGGGGAGAGCTTTCTTT. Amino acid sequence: CASSYQDQGRAFF.

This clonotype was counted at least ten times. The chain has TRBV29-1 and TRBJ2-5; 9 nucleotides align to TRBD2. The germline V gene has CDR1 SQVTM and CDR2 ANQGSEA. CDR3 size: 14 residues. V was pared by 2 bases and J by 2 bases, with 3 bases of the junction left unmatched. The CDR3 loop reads CSVEWLAGQETQYF. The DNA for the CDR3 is TGCAGCGTTGAATGGCTAGCGGGGCAAGAGACCCAGTACTTC.

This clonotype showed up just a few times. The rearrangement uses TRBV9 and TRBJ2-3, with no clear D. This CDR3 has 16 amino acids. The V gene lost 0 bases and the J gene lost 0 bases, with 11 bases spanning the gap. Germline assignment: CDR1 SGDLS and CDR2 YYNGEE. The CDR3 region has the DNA TGTGCCAGCAGCGTAGGTGCCTACCGTAGCACAGATACGCAGTATTTT. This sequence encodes CASSVGAYRSTDTQYF.

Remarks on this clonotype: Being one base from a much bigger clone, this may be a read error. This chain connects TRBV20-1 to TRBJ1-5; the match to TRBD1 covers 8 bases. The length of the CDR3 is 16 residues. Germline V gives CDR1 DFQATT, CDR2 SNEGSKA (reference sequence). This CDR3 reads CCARETHRGYSGPQHF. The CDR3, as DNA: TGCTGTGCTAGAGAAACCCACAGGGGGTACTCAGGGCCCCAGCATTTT.

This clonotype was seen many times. CDR3 amino acids: CASSPYGAATYGYTF. The CDR3 nucleotides read TGTGCCAGCAGTCCCTATGGCGCAGCGACTTATGGCTACACCTTC. The V call is TRBV6-2 or TRBV6-3, the J call TRBJ1-2; D uncertain. V gave up 5 bases and J gave up 5 bases, with 18 bases separating them. The CDR3 extends over 15 amino acids. CDR1 MNHEY and CDR2 SVGEGT come from the germline V gene.

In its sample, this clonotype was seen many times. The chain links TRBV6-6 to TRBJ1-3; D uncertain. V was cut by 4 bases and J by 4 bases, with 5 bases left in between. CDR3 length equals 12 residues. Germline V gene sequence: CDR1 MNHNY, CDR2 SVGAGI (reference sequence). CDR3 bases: TGTGCCAGCAGTTTAGAAGGAAACACCATATATTTT. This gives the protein CASSLEGNTIYF.

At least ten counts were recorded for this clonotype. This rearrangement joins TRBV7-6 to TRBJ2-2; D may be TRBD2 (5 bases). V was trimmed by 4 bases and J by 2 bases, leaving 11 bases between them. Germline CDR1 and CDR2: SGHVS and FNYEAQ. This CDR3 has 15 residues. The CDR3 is CASSSRTGNTGELFF. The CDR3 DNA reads TGTGCCAGCAGCTCACGGACGGGAAACACCGGGGAGCTGTTTTTT.

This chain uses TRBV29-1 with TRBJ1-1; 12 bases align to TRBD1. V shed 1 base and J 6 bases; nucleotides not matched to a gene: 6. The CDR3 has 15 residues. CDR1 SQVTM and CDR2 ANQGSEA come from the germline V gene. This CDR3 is CSVEGGQGAVAEAFF. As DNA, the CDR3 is TGCAGCGTTGAAGGGGGACAGGGGGCAGTCGCTGAAGCTTTCTTT. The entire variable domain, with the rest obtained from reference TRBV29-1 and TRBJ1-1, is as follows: SAVISQKPSRDICQRGTSLTIQCQVDSQVTMMFWYRQQPGQSLTLIATANQGSEATYESGFVIDKFPISRPNLTFSTLTVSNMSPEDSSIYLCSVEGGQGAVAEAFFGQGTRLTVV.

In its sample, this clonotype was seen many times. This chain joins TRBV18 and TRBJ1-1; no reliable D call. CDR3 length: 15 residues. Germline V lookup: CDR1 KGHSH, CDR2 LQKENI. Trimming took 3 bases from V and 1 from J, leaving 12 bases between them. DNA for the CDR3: TGTGCCAGCTCACCGAGGGCGGATTCGAACACTGAAGCTTTCTTT. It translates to CASSPRADSNTEAFF.

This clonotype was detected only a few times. The CDR3 loop is CASSVGMGNQPQHF. The DNA for the CDR3 is TGTGCCAGCAGCGTAGGGATGGGGAATCAGCCCCAGCATTTT. V usage is TRBV9 and J usage is TRBJ1-5; D is ambiguous. The CDR3 runs to 14 residues. Per germline, CDR1 SGDLS and CDR2 YYNGEE. V was clipped by 0 bases and J by 4 bases, with 8 bases between them.

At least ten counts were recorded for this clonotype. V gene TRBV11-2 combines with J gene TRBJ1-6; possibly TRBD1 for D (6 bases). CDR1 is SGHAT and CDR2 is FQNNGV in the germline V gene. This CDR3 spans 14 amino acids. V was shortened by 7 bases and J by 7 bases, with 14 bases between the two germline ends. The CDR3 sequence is CASTAVGANSPLHF. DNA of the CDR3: TGTGCCAGCACCGCTGTGGGGGCCAATTCACCCCTCCACTTT.